One sample yielded the 5 T cell receptor beta chains listed below, sequenced in a study of metastatic and nonmetastatic thyroid tumors (dated by TCRdb to 2020 to 2021). The library was prepared using PCR. The run used an Illumina HiSeq 4000. In-frame beta chains were kept once TCRdb had trimmed the public reads at Q25 with fastp and called clones with MiXCR. The table for this sample lists tens of thousands of clones; approximately 30% of them were counted only once. Roughly 5.5% of the sample is taken by the ten largest. No patient had received any treatment before thyroid surgery. The specimen was tumor tissue. Every receptor here comes from a female donor with papillary thyroid cancer or a benign thyroid nodule (not recorded which). Some clones in this sample may be carry-over from other donors' samples.

This sequence joins TRBV20-1 and TRBJ2-3, with D possibly being TRBD2 (5 bases). Germline CDR1 reads DFQATT; CDR2 reads SNEGSKA (reference sequence). The CDR3 spans 14 residues. V lost 8 bases and J lost 8, with 23 bases in between. CDR3 bases: TGCAGTTCCTCCGGTACTAGGATCTTCAGTACGCAGTATTTT. Translating it yields CSSSGTRIFSTQYF.

This clone was seen repeatedly, ten times or more. The chain uses TRBV12-3 or TRBV12-4 and TRBJ1-1; a weak D match, TRBD1 (5 bases). The CDR3 spans 13 residues. With 2 bases removed from V and 7 bases from J, the gap between germline ends came to 11 bases. CDR3 amino acids: CASSLRGVVEAFF. CDR3 nucleotides: TGTGCCAGCAGTTTAAGGGGCGTGGTTGAAGCTTTCTTT.

There are many counts of this clone. This sequence joins TRBV6-1 and TRBJ2-5; D uncertain. The CDR3 contains 11 residues. V lost 5 bases, J lost 3 bases, and 4 bases lay in between. Germline lookup yields CDR1 MNHNS and CDR2 SASEGT. In nucleotides, the CDR3 is TGTGCCAGCAGTCGCAAAGAGACCCAGTACTTC. Its translation is CASSRKETQYF.

In nucleotides, the CDR3 is TGTGCCAGCAGTTTTCGGGGTATGTTGTTGGCAGATACGCAGTATTTT. Its translation is CASSFRGMLLADTQYF. This chain uses TRBV27 with TRBJ2-3; a possible D gene is TRBD2 (5 bases). V was pared by 3 bases and J by 4 bases, with 17 bases between. Germline assignment: CDR1 MNHEY and CDR2 SMNVEV (reference sequence). The CDR3 runs to 16 residues.

The table lists this clone with many counts. In nucleotides, the CDR3 is TGTGCCAGCAGCCAGGTCGACAGGTTAGAGACCCAGTACTTC. Translation: CASSQVDRLETQYF. The rearrangement uses TRBV3-1 and TRBJ2-5; a possible D gene is TRBD1 (6 bases). V lost 3 bases and J lost 4, with 12 bases in between. CDR1 LGHDT and CDR2 YNNKEL come from the germline V gene (reference sequence). The CDR3 covers 14 residues.